The 26 T cell receptor beta chains in this list originate from one sample, sequenced in a study of cytomegalovirus exposure and HLA in healthy donors. The primer mix had 60 Vbeta and 13 Jbeta primers. Some clones are missing from TCRdb's copy, which holds only in-frame ones; the method was immunoSEQ multiplex PCR. The sample shows roughly 120,000 clones, and 2% to 2.5% sits with its ten largest clones. The sample taken for sequencing was PBMCs. These receptors were collected from a man aged 40-55 years in good health and CMV-seronegative.

This rearrangement joins TRBV5-1 to TRBJ1-2; a possible D gene is TRBD1 (6 bases). CDR3 length: 13 residues. Per the germline V gene, CDR1 is SGHRS and CDR2 is YFSETQ. The V end lost 4 bases, the J end lost 4 bases, and 11 bases lay between the germline ends. The CDR3 region has the DNA TGCGCCAGCAGCCCGGACAGCAGCTATGGCTACACCTTC. Protein product: CASSPDSSYGYTF.

The CDR3 coding sequence is TGTGCCAGCAGCACTGGACAGCCCGTCCTCGCCAGTGAAGCTTTCTTT. It specifies CASSTGQPVLASEAFF. The rearrangement joins TRBV7-9 to TRBJ1-1, with D perhaps matching TRBD1 (6 bases). CDR1 SEHNR and CDR2 FQNEAQ come from the germline V gene (reference sequence). The CDR3 is 16 amino acids. V was pared by 5 bases and J by 7 bases, with 23 bases between.

The chain combines TRBV6-1 with TRBJ2-2, with 7 positions matching TRBD1. The CDR3 is 16 amino acids. Unmatched junction bases numbered 10, after V lost 3 bases and J lost 6 bases. Germline CDR1 reads MNHNS; CDR2 reads SASEGT. The chain's CDR3 is CASSDPGGIKPGELFF. The CDR3 DNA reads TGTGCCAGCAGTGACCCAGGGGGTATCAAGCCCGGGGAGCTGTTTTTT.

This rearrangement joins TRBV4-1 to TRBJ2-3; TRBD2 might be the D (6 bases). The V end lost 4 bases, the J end lost 0 bases, and 17 bases lay between the germline ends. Germline V gene sequence: CDR1 MGHRA, CDR2 YSYEKL. The length of the CDR3 is 17 residues. This CDR3 reads CASSPSRGGVSTDTQYF. In DNA, the CDR3 is TGCGCCAGCAGCCCCTCTCGCGGCGGGGTGAGCACAGATACGCAGTATTTT.

Here the CDR3 reads CATPGPRRGDTGELFF. The CDR3 coding sequence is TGTGCCACCCCTGGGCCCAGACGGGGGGACACCGGGGAGCTGTTTTTT. The chain carries TRBV6-6 and TRBJ2-2; 7 nucleotides align to TRBD2. Germline CDR1 is MNHNY and CDR2 is SVGAGI (reference sequence). Losses at the gene ends were 10 bases for V and 3 bases for J; bases not matched to a gene: 14. This CDR3 spans 16 amino acids.

CDR3 sequence: CASSRDTGNEKLFF. CDR3 DNA: TGTGCCAGCAGCCGGGACACTGGAAATGAAAAACTGTTTTTT. The chain recombines TRBV5-4 with TRBJ1-4, with D possibly matching TRBD1 (6 bases). CDR3 size: 14 residues. Trimming removed 4 bases from V and 5 bases from J, with 12 bases in between. Germline CDR1 reads SGHNT; CDR2 reads YYREEE (reference sequence).

The CDR3 spells CASSVGGSGVNTGELFF. CDR3 sequence (DNA): TGTGCCAGCAGCGTCGGGGGATCCGGGGTGAACACCGGGGAGCTGTTTTTT. The gene calls are TRBV9 and TRBJ2-2; D may be TRBD2 (6 bases). There are 17 residues in the CDR3. The germline CDR1 and CDR2 sequences are SGDLS and YYNGEE. V lost 2 bases, J lost 1 base, and 15 bases lay in between.

This rearrangement joins TRBV19 to TRBJ1-5; 7 bases fit TRBD1. CDR3 length: 15 residues. Germline loops: CDR1 LNHDA, CDR2 SQIVND (reference sequence). V was pared by 5 bases and J by 3 bases, with 7 bases of the junction left unmatched. The CDR3 loop is CASSALTGLNQPQHF. The CDR3 region has the DNA TGTGCCAGTAGTGCCCTGACAGGGCTCAATCAGCCCCAGCATTTT.

The rearrangement joins TRBV10-2 to TRBJ1-2; D remains ambiguous. The CDR3 is 14 amino acids. The V gene's germline CDR1 is WSHSY and CDR2 SAAADI. V was clipped by 4 bases and J by 3 bases, with 12 bases between them. CDR3 DNA sequence: TGCGCCAGCAGTGGTACACCGGAGTACTATGGCTACACCTTC. As protein: CASSGTPEYYGYTF.

The V and J genes are TRBV2 and TRBJ2-7, with TRBD2 matching over 8 bases. This CDR3 is built from 13 residues. Germline V gene lookup returns CDR1 SNHLY and CDR2 FYNNEI. V shed 6 bases and J 1 base; nucleotides not matched to a gene: 2. The CDR3 reads CASRRGGSYEQYF. The CDR3 DNA follows: TGTGCCAGCAGACGGGGGGGGTCCTACGAGCAGTACTTC.

This sequence joins TRBV10-3 and TRBJ2-1, with D tentatively TRBD1 (5 bases). The CDR3 loop spans 12 amino acids. With 0 bases removed from V and 15 bases from J, the gap between germline ends came to 12 bases. Per germline, CDR1 ENHRY and CDR2 SYGVKD. The CDR3: CAISESQGGPFF. CDR3 bases: TGTGCCATCAGTGAGTCGCAGGGTGGTCCGTTCTTC.

The chain carries TRBV9 and TRBJ1-1; tentatively, D is TRBD1 (6 bases). The germline CDR1 and CDR2 sequences are SGDLS and YYNGEE. This CDR3 comprises 15 residues. V lost 3 bases and J lost 4, with 16 bases in between. The chain's CDR3 is CASSALTGIITEAFF. CDR3 DNA sequence: TGTGCCAGCAGCGCGCTAACAGGGATAATCACTGAAGCTTTCTTT.

V usage is TRBV21-1 and J usage is TRBJ2-5; the table calls TRBD1, which could not be checked here. The tail of the sequence fits TRBJ2-7 better, so the J call may be wrong. TRBV21-1 is marked as a pseudogene. The CDR3 is 15 residues long. In nucleotides, the CDR3 is TGTGCCAGCAGCAAGGGGTTAAACAGGATCTACGAGCAGTACTTC. It specifies CASSKGLNRIYEQYF.

The rearrangement uses TRBV11-2 and TRBJ2-5; D remains ambiguous. The J call is in doubt because the DNA end fits TRBJ2-7 better. The CDR3 runs to 15 residues. Germline CDR1 is SGHAT and CDR2 is FQNNGV. The CDR3 reads CASSFSGQNTYEQYF. In nucleotides, the CDR3 is TGTGCCAGCAGCTTTTCAGGCCAGAACACTTACGAGCAGTACTTC.

The chain uses TRBV7-9 and TRBJ1-2; 8 nucleotides agree with TRBD1. The germline V gene encodes CDR1 SEHNR and CDR2 FQNEAQ (reference sequence). V dropped 4 bases and J dropped 5; count of bases not matched to a gene: 3. There are 13 residues in the CDR3. The CDR3 sequence: CASSSRTGYGYTF. DNA for the CDR3: TGTGCCAGCAGCTCAAGGACAGGGTATGGCTACACCTTC.

The rearrangement links TRBV10-2 to TRBJ2-1, with 10 bases that match TRBD2. Germline assignment: CDR1 WSHSY and CDR2 SAAADI. Germline trimming cut 8 bases from V and 8 bases from J; bases unmatched to any gene: 9. This CDR3 has 14 residues. CDR3 nucleotides: TGCGCCAGCTGTGCTAGCGGGAGTTGCCATGAGCAGTTCTTC. Amino acid sequence: CASCASGSCHEQFF.

The genes are TRBV6-6 and TRBJ2-7; D may be TRBD1 (7 bases). Germline assignment: CDR1 MNHNY and CDR2 SVGAGI (reference sequence). Between the trimmed V and J ends, which lost 10 bases and 0 bases, there was a span of 19 bases. The CDR3 spans 15 residues. The CDR3 region has the DNA TGTGCCACCTTAGACGCGGGACAGACCTCCTACGAGCAGTACTTC. Its protein product is CATLDAGQTSYEQYF.

The V and J genes are TRBV28 and TRBJ2-7, with 8 bases identical to TRBD2. With V trimmed by 0 bases and J by 2 bases, 3 bases remained unmatched. Germline assignment: CDR1 MDHEN and CDR2 SYDVKM. The CDR3 is 15 amino acids. CDR3 protein: CASSLWASGPYEQYF. The CDR3 bases are TGTGCCAGCAGTTTATGGGCTAGCGGGCCCTACGAGCAGTACTTC.

This chain uses TRBV2 with TRBJ2-2; 7 positions agree with TRBD1. The germline V gene encodes CDR1 SNHLY and CDR2 FYNNEI. V shed 7 bases and J 5 bases; nucleotides not matched to a gene: 7. The CDR3 has 14 amino acids. CDR3 residues: CASTRGPTTGELFF. The CDR3 DNA sequence: TGTGCCAGCACTAGGGGGCCGACTACCGGGGAGCTGTTTTTT.

The CDR3 here is CASPPRGGRGYNEQFF. As DNA, the CDR3 is TGTGCCAGCCCTCCACGCGGGGGGCGCGGCTACAATGAGCAGTTCTTC. V is TRBV28 and J is TRBJ2-1; 8 bases map to TRBD2. Germline V gene sequence: CDR1 MDHEN, CDR2 SYDVKM. The V gene end was trimmed by 8 bases and the J gene end by 3 bases; junction bases not matched to a gene: 12. This CDR3 is 16 amino acids long.

The chain recombines TRBV2 with TRBJ2-3; a weak D match, TRBD2 (5 bases). CDR3 length equals 14 residues. The germline V gene encodes CDR1 SNHLY and CDR2 FYNNEI. V was shortened by 7 bases and J by 0 bases, with 11 bases between the two germline ends. The CDR3 DNA reads as TGTGCCAGCACGGGCGTAGCGAGCACAGATACGCAGTATTTT. This translates into CASTGVASTDTQYF.

The chain is built from TRBV28 and TRBJ1-2; 8 bases line up with TRBD1. The V segment lost 6 bases and the J segment 8 bases; nucleotides outside the gene matches: 11. The CDR3 has 14 residues. Germline V gene sequence: CDR1 MDHEN, CDR2 SYDVKM. The DNA for the CDR3 is TGTGCCAGCAGCAGGACAGGGTCGTGGGAAGGCTACACCTTC. Translation gives CASSRTGSWEGYTF.

V gene TRBV6-1 combines with J gene TRBJ1-1, with D unresolved. Trimming left V 5 bases short and J 2 bases short, with 6 bases between. Germline CDR1 reads MNHNS; CDR2 reads SASEGT. This CDR3 spans 12 amino acids. The CDR3 protein is CASSRLNTEAFF. The CDR3 nucleotides are TGTGCCAGCAGTCGACTCAACACTGAAGCTTTCTTT.

This rearrangement joins TRBV5-6 to TRBJ2-5; TRBD2 aligns across 8 bases. The V gene's germline CDR1 is SGHDT and CDR2 YYEEEE. V was clipped by 4 bases and J by 11 bases; unmatched bases: 22. The CDR3 consists of 17 residues. CDR3 sequence (DNA): TGTGCCAGCAGCGCCTCCGGGACTAGGGGCGCGTTTTTGGAGCAGTACTTC. The encoded protein is CASSASGTRGAFLEQYF.

V gene TRBV5-1 combines with J gene TRBJ2-2; no definite D call. Trimming pared 9 bases from V and 5 bases from J, leaving 17 bases between. Germline lookup yields CDR1 SGHRS and CDR2 YFSETQ. The length of the CDR3 is 14 residues. Written as DNA, the CDR3 is TGCGCCACCTCTAGAAACCCGGGTACCGGGGAGCTGTTTTTT. Translating gives CATSRNPGTGELFF.

This rearrangement joins TRBV7-9 to TRBJ1-3; D ambiguous. V gave up 6 bases and J gave up 0 bases, with 9 bases separating them. From germline, CDR1 is SEHNR and CDR2 FQNEAQ (reference sequence). This CDR3 region has 14 residues. The CDR3 DNA reads TGTGCCAGCAGTAGAGATTACTCTGGAAACACCATATATTTT. It specifies CASSRDYSGNTIYF.